The present entry profiles one T cell receptor beta chain with its context. This sample stems from a study of blood T cell repertoires in COVID-19. As for the study in general: PBMCs, B-cell-depleted T cells, or T cells provided the cDNA or gDNA that made up the material.

Only in-frame clones appear in the TCRdb table, and some are missing; sequencing was by immunoSEQ multiplex PCR. The sample lists 200,000 to 250,000 clones, roughly 88% occurring once. This CDR3 has 13 residues. The J segment lost 4 bases and the V segment lost 6 bases, leaving 5 bases of the junction unmatched. CDR1 and CDR2 from the germline V gene are MDHEN and SYDVKM. The V call is TRBV28, the J call TRBJ1-1; TRBD1 matches 7 bases. The sample comprised peripheral blood. The receptor's source is a man aged 80 or over with acute or convalescent COVID-19. CDR3 nucleotide sequence: TGTGCCAGCAGACAGGGGTTGCGCACTGAAGCTTTCTTT. Its translation: CASRQGLRTEAFF. The full variable domain, rest sourced from reference TRBV28 and TRBJ1-1, is DVKVTQSSRYLVKRTGEKVFLECVQDMDHENMFWYRQDPGLGLRLIYFSYDVKMKEKGDIPEGYSVSREKKERFSLILESASTNQTSMYLCASRQGLRTEAFFGQGTRLTVV.